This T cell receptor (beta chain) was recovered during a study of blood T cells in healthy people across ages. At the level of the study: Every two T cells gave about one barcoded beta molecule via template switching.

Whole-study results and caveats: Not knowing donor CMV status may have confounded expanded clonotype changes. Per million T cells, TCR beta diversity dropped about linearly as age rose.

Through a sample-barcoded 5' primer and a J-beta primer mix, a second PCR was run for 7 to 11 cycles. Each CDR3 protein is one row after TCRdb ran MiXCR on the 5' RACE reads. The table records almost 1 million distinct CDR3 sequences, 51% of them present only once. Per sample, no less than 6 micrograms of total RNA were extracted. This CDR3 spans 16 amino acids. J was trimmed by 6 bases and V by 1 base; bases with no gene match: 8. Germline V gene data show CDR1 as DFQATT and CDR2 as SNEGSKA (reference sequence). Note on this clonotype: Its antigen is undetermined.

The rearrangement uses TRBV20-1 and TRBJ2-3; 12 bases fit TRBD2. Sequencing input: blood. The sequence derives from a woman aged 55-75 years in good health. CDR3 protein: CSARGLAGAFVDTQYF. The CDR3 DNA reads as TGCAGTGCTAGAGGACTAGCGGGAGCTTTCGTCGATACGCAGTATTTT.